This TCR beta chain came from a study of shared clonotypes between healthy human individuals. Only in-frame clones appear in the TCRdb table, and some are missing; sequencing was by immunoSEQ multiplex PCR. Of 600,000 to 750,000 clones in the sample, less than 95% are singletons; the top ten hold 30% to 40%. Trimming left V 7 bases short and J 0 bases short, with 19 bases between. There are 17 residues in the CDR3. Germline V gene sequence: CDR1 MDHEN, CDR2 SYDVKM. The chain has TRBV28 and TRBJ1-5, with D perhaps TRBD1 (5 bases). This receptor was taken from a man between 18 and 35 years old in good health. Some clones in this sample may be carry-over from other donors' samples. Sequencing input: memory CD8+ T cells from PBMCs. As to subset: CD45RO+ cells pooled with CCR7-negative TemRA cells. CDR3: CASISWETVLSNQPQHF. The CDR3 DNA sequence: TGTGCCAGCATCTCATGGGAGACAGTTCTTAGCAATCAGCCCCAGCATTTT.